The sequence of this TCR beta chain was determined in a study of T cell responses to AZD1222 COVID-19 vaccine. Study-wide results and caveats: Most donors were white British and more were female, and clonal diversity was possibly underestimated. Repertoire samples came only from after the peak T cell response. Reports indicate that nearly half of spike-specific TCRs are directed at unmutated variant regions.

The CDR3 runs to 14 residues. J lost 5 bases, V lost 4 bases, and 8 bases had no gene match. Germline lookup yields CDR1 SGHRS and CDR2 YFSETQ. Regarding this clone: The antigen is unknown.

The protocol was immunoSEQ multiplex PCR, while the TCRdb copy is restricted to in-frame clones and leaves out a portion. Of just under 80,000 clones in the sample, under 95% were seen once. This clonotype originated in an adult who received the AZD1222 COVID-19 vaccine. This sample comprised peripheral blood, obtained 28 days after the second AZD1222 dose. This chain connects TRBV5-1 to TRBJ1-1; 7 bases line up with TRBD1. DNA for the CDR3: TGCGCCAGCAGCCCGTACAGGGGAGCGACTGAAGCTTTCTTT. As protein: CASSPYRGATEAFF. Full variable domain (rest looked up from reference TRBV5-1 and TRBJ1-1): KAGVTQTPRYLIKTRGQQVTLSCSPISGHRSVSWYQQTPGQGLQFLFEYFSETQRNKGNFPGRFSGRQFSNSRSEMNVSTLELGDSALYLCASSPYRGATEAFFGQGTRLTVV.